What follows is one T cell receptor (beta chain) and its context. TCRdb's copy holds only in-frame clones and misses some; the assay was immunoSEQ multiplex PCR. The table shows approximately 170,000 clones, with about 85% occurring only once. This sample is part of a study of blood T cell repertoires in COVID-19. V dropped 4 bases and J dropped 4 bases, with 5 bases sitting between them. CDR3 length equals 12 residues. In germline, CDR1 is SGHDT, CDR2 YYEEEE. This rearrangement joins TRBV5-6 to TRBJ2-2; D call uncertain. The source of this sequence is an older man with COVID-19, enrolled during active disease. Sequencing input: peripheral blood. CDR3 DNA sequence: TGTGCCAGCAGCCCATTCACCGGGGAGCTGTTTTTT. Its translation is CASSPFTGELFF. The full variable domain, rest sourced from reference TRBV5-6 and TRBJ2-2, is DAGVTQSPTHLIKTRGQQVTLRCSPKSGHDTVSWYQQALGQGPQFIFQYYEEEERQRGNFPDRFSGHQFPNYSSELNVNALLLGDSALYLCASSPFTGELFFGEGSRLTVL.